The next 2 T cell receptor beta chains were all read from a single sample in a study of T cell changes during pregnancy in multiple sclerosis. The method was immunoSEQ multiplex PCR; TCRdb's version includes in-frame clones alone and lacks a portion of them. Of tens of thousands of clones listed, 85% to 90% are singletons. The sequencing here drew on CD4+ T cells from peripheral blood mononuclear cells, taken in the first trimester of pregnancy. Every receptor here comes from a female donor with multiple sclerosis, enrolled in a pregnancy study.

The gene calls are TRBV14 and TRBJ2-2; D is possibly TRBD1 (6 bases). Per the germline V gene, CDR1 is SGHDN and CDR2 is FVKESK. V lost 6 bases and J 5 bases, leaving 10 bases between the germline ends. The CDR3 is 13 residues long. CDR3 DNA: TGTGCCAGCAGTCGAGACAGGACCGGGGAGCTGTTTTTT. It specifies CASSRDRTGELFF.

The V and J genes are TRBV5-1 and TRBJ2-1, with TRBD1 matching 7 bases. The CDR3 loop spans 15 amino acids. V lost 4 bases, J lost 2 bases, and 6 bases stayed unmatched. Looked up from germline, CDR1 is SGHRS and CDR2 is YFSETQ. The CDR3 nucleotides are TGCGCCAGCAGCCCTACCGGGACAGCCTACAATGAGCAGTTCTTC. Its translation is CASSPTGTAYNEQFF.